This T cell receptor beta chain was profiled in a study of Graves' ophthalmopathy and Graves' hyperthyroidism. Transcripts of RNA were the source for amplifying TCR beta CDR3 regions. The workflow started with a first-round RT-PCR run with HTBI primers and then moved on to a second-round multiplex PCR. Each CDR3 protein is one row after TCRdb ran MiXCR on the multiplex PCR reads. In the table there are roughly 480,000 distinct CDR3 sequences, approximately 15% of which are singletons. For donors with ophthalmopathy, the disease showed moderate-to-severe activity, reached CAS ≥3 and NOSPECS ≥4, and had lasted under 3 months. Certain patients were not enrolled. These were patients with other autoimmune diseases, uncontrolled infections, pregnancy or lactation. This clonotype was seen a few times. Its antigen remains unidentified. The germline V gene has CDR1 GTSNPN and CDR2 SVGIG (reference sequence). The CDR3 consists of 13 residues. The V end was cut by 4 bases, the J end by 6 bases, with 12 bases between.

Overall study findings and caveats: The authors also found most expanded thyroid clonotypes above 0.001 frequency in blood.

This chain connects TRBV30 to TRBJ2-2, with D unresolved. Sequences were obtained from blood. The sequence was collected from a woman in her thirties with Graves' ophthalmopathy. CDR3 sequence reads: CAWTLRTPGELFF. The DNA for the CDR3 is TGTGCCTGGACCCTTAGGACCCCCGGGGAGCTGTTTTTT.